The clone carrying this T cell receptor beta chain showed up just a few times. The data are from a study of blood T cell repertoires in COVID-19. In the study overall: From the United States, Italy and Spain came samples of acute and convalescent COVID-19. PBMCs, B-cell-depleted T cells, or T cells provided the cDNA or gDNA that made up the material.

Per the original methods: Counts of nucleated cells, estimated from reference gene primer amplification, were obtained. The protocol was immunoSEQ multiplex PCR, while the TCRdb copy is restricted to in-frame clones and leaves out a portion. V, J and clone size derive from that table, while D and trimming were established from the DNA sequence. The table shows about 150,000 clones, with approximately 87% occurring only once. This CDR3 has 18 amino acids. Germline V lookup: CDR1 SGHAT, CDR2 FQNNGV. The ends were cut back, 5 bases at V and 4 bases at J, with 24 bases in the middle. The TCR sequence derives from an elderly man with acute or convalescent COVID-19. Sequencing used peripheral blood. The J gene is TRBJ2-1, the V gene TRBV11-2; perhaps TRBD2 as D (6 bases). The CDR3 coding sequence is TGTGCCAGCAGCCAACCCTTGGGGCGTCGGCGGGATTACAATGAGCAGTTCTTC. Its protein is CASSQPLGRRRDYNEQFF.